These T cell receptor beta chains were read from a single sample in a study of blood T cell repertoires in COVID-19. Profiling relied on immunoSEQ multiplex PCR, and the TCRdb table lists in-frame clones only, not all of them. The sample includes about 230,000 clones, roughly four fifths seen only once; the top ten take roughly 7%. What was sequenced was peripheral blood. These receptors came from a woman between 45 and 60 years old with acute or convalescent COVID-19. Each CDR3 is given with its conserved first and last residue. The D gene is left open where the match is weak. Rows give clone size only sometimes, using once, few, many, or a class for an expanded clone.

clone size	V gene	D gene	J gene	CDR3 DNA	CDR3 protein
-	TRBV9	-	TRBJ2-1	TGTGCCAGCAGCGTTTCAGGACTGGGGTTTGAGCAGTTCTTC	CASSVSGLGFEQFF
-	TRBV28	TRBD1	TRBJ1-1	TGTGCCAGCATCGAGGGGGCACAGGACACTGAAGCTTTCTTT	CASIEGAQDTEAFF
-	TRBV5-1	-	TRBJ1-6	TGCGCCAGCAGCTTGTGGACAGATCCTAATTCACCCCTCCACTTT	CASSLWTDPNSPLHF
few	TRBV5-4	-	TRBJ1-2	TGTGCCAGCAGTCTACAGGGCTTGAGCTATGGCTACACCTTC	CASSLQGLSYGYTF
-	TRBV4-1	-	TRBJ2-3	TGCGCCAGCAGCCAAGATATGGCCACCACAGATACGCAGTATTTT	CASSQDMATTDTQYF
-	TRBV5-8	TRBD1	TRBJ1-2	TGTGCCAGCAGCCGTCCCGGGACAGGGAGGAGTCACTATGGCTACACCTTC	CASSRPGTGRSHYGYTF
-	TRBV4-3	TRBD2	TRBJ2-3	TGCGCCAGCAGCCTTAGCGGGGGGGCGGCAGATACGCAGTATTTT	CASSLSGGAADTQYF
-	TRBV5-1	TRBD1	TRBJ1-6	TGCGCCAGCAGCTTGAGCCTACAGGGGAATTCACCCCTCCACTTT	CASSLSLQGNSPLHF
-	TRBV19	-	TRBJ1-1	TGTGCCAGTAGTCCACAGATGAACACTGAAGCTTTCTTT	CASSPQMNTEAFF
-	TRBV10-3	TRBD1	TRBJ1-5	TGTGCCATCAGCGGGACAGGTCCCCAGCCCCAGCATTTT	CAISGTGPQPQHF
-	TRBV4-2	-	TRBJ1-4	TGTGCCAGCAGCCAGCCGGACGGGGGTAATGAAAAACTGTTTTTT	CASSQPDGGNEKLFF
-	TRBV7-2	TRBD1	TRBJ2-2	TGTGCCAGCAGCCCCCCACAGGGGGCGACCACCGGGGAGCTGTTTTTT	CASSPPQGATTGELFF
-	TRBV19	-	TRBJ1-3	TGTGCCAGTAGTATGGGTTCAGGGACTGGAAACACCATATATTTT	CASSMGSGTGNTIYF
-	TRBV10-3	-	TRBJ1-6	TGTGCCATCAGTGATACAGGGAACTCACCCCTCCACTTT	CAISDTGNSPLHF
-	TRBV15	TRBD1	TRBJ1-2	TGTGCCACCAGCAGAGGGACAGGTCCCCGGGATGGCTACACCTTC	CATSRGTGPRDGYTF
-	TRBV5-1	-	TRBJ2-1	TGCGCCAGCAGTTCAGGATGGGATGAGCAGTTCTTC	CASSSGWDEQFF
-	TRBV5-4	TRBD1	TRBJ2-5	TGTGCCAGCAGCTCAAACAGGGGGTGGGAGACCCAGTACTTC	CASSSNRGWETQYF
few	TRBV5-8	-	TRBJ1-5	TGTGCCAGCAGCTTGGACGGGGATAGCAATCAGCCCCAGCATTTT	CASSLDGDSNQPQHF
-	TRBV7-2	-	TRBJ2-5	TGTGCCAGCAGCTTACGGCTAGATGGAGTGACGACCCAGTACTTC	CASSLRLDGVTTQYF
-	TRBV27	-	TRBJ2-7	TGTGCCAGCAGTTTATATACTAGCTCCTACGAGCAGTACTTC	CASSLYTSSYEQYF
few	TRBV2	TRBD1	TRBJ1-6	TGTGCCAGCGCTTCCGACAGGGACTTTTCACCCCTCCACTTT	CASASDRDFSPLHF
-	TRBV5-6	-	TRBJ1-5	TGTGCCAGCAGCTTGACAGCTAATCAGCCCCAGCATTTT	CASSLTANQPQHF
-	TRBV29-1	TRBD1	TRBJ2-3	TGCAGCGTCGACAGGGGAAATACGCAGTATTTT	CSVDRGNTQYF
-	TRBV7-9	TRBD1	TRBJ2-7	TGTGCCAGCACCCTAACAGGGGACCCTCCTTACGAGCAGTACTTC	CASTLTGDPPYEQYF
-	TRBV19	-	TRBJ1-5	TGTGCCAGTAGTAAGGGGGATTATCAGCCCCAGCATTTT	CASSKGDYQPQHF
-	TRBV11-3	TRBD2	TRBJ2-3	TGTGCCAGCAGCTTAGTTAGCGGGGCCCCCACAGATACGCAGTATTTT	CASSLVSGAPTDTQYF
-	TRBV7-2	TRBD2	TRBJ2-3	TGTGCCAGCAGCTTACTAGCGGGGGGGAACACAGATACGCAGTATTTT	CASSLLAGGNTDTQYF
-	TRBV6-5	TRBD1	TRBJ1-1	TGTGCCAGCAGTTACGCACCGGGACAGCTGAACACTGAAGCTTTCTTT	CASSYAPGQLNTEAFF
-	TRBV19	-	TRBJ2-7	TGTGCCAGTAGTAACAGCGGAAGCTCCTACGAGCAGTACTTC	CASSNSGSSYEQYF
-	TRBV6-5	-	TRBJ2-6	TGTGCCAGCAGTTACTCGATGGGGCCTGGGGCCAACGTCCTGACTTTC	CASSYSMGPGANVLTF
-	TRBV11-1	-	TRBJ2-5	TGTGCCAGCAGCTTGGCCCACCAAGAGACCCAGTACTTC	CASSLAHQETQYF
-	TRBV15	TRBD2	TRBJ2-5	TGTGCCACCAGCAGCCCGGGACTAGCGGGAGAAGAGACCCAGTACTTC	CATSSPGLAGEETQYF
-	TRBV7-2	-	TRBJ2-7	TGTGCCAGCAGCTTGGACAGCAACCCCCATGCCGAGCAGTACTTC	CASSLDSNPHAEQYF